Described below is a single T cell receptor beta chain sequence and its context. Its specificity is not known. The data were obtained in a study of T-cell memory formation after mild COVID-19. Overall study context: Across donors, TCR clusters were largely donor specific. Study-level results: Clones contracting day 15 to 85 were balanced CD4/CD8; later expanders leaned CD4+. Whether day 37 second-wave clones are SARS-CoV-2-specific was not confirmed.

J gave up 4 bases and V 6 bases, and 16 bases lay outside the gene matches. The CDR3 has 16 amino acids. The germline V gene has CDR1 SQVTM and CDR2 ANQGSEA. TCRdb processed the 5' RACE reads anew with MiXCR; each CDR3 protein has one entry. The data hold tens of thousands of distinct CDR3 sequences, with 7.3% observed a single time. Specimen: PBMCs or a T cell subset sorted from them (not recorded which). The TCR was taken from a man younger than 35 who had mild COVID-19 (a few samples of this study predate the infection). Cell type and time point are not known. The gene calls are TRBV29-1 and TRBJ2-5; 8 bases line up with TRBD2. CDR3 sequence reads: CSVAGGGLLTGETQYF. The CDR3 region has the DNA TGCAGCGTCGCGGGGGGCGGGCTCCTAACGGGAGAGACCCAGTACTTC.